This T cell receptor beta chain stems from a study of shared clonotypes between healthy human individuals (dated by TCRdb to between 2020 and 2021). The study in broad terms: The cohort included three men and a couple of women between 18 and 49 years of age. Per donor, three plates each were used for CD4 naive and CD4 memory, two for CD8 naive, and one for CD8 memory. To estimate repertoire size and how much clonotype sharing occurs between individuals, the study deeply sequenced the blood TCR repertoires of about five healthy adults. Different laboratories and diverse techniques were used to prepare libraries and sequence TCR repertoires, to increase sequencing depth and limit assay-specific biases. Each donor's leukapheresis produced roughly between roughly 0.9 and 9 billion PBMCs.

Findings and caveats that apply to the study as a whole: Sampling was restricted to blood, and TCR repertoires in tissue are likely to differ from TCR repertoires in blood. Compared with non-shared clonotypes, the clonotypes found in all four sorted-subset donors had higher generation probabilities. When several donors were compared, the shared fraction of clonotypes was around 4.6% for naive CD4, roughly 3.3% for naive CD8, 2% to 2.5% for memory CD4, and less than 0.45% for memory CD8. Larger estimated clonotype richness was generally found for naive subsets than for memory subsets. The genetic and exposure-history diversity represented was limited by the small number of donors. Pairwise subsampling indicated that sequencing depth was expected to affect the degree of clonotype sharing among donors. Even with the large sequencing depth, rarefaction of the sorted-subset datasets indicated that sequencing was incomplete.

Donors were healthy HIV-negative adults with no recently reported acute infections or vaccinations. Only Caucasian adults living in Nashville, Tennessee, USA were represented among the donors. Magnetic negative selection was used to enrich CD4+ T cells, after which naive cells were positively selected on CD45RA and the negative fraction became the memory subset. Blood was collected by leukapheresis, and PBMCs were isolated by Ficoll-Histopaque density gradient centrifugation and then cryopreserved in liquid nitrogen vapor phase. Analytical flow cytometry was used to check the purity and quantity of every magnetically sorted T cell population. Genomic DNA was isolated from every sorted fraction and measured by UV absorbance on a Nanodrop 2000c. TCR CDR3 regions were amplified from genomic DNA by multiplex PCR using the deep immunoSEQ assay. Extracted genomic DNA from each cell subset was distributed evenly across all wells of several immunoSEQ 96-well plates, and each plate was treated as a replicate. Each replicate PCR for sorted subsets received about 0.2 ug genomic DNA, equal to about 30,000 T cell genomes. The purified libraries were quantified using a Qubit 3.0 fluorometer, sized with a Bioanalyzer 2100, and then quantified again using the KAPA Library Quantification kit. Each immunoSEQ 96-well plate was sequenced on its own single-read 150-cycle Illumina NextSeq 550 flow cell. The study's own analysis went as follows. The immunoSEQ output contained only junctional sequences without quality scores, so filtering could not match that applied to full-length reads. To assign V/J genes and CDR3, sequences were annotated against IMGT germline references using PyIR, a Python wrapper for IgBLAST v1.9. Reads were filtered out if the reads had weak V/J assignments (E-value above 1e-6), no CDR3, stop codons, out-of-frame junctions, or ambiguous translated residues. A V3J clonotype was defined by an identical inferred V gene, J gene, and CDR3 amino acid sequence. Percentage overlap between repertoires was calculated by dividing the number of shared unique clonotypes by the size of the smaller repertoire. RTK rarefaction, the Chao1 estimator, and Recon v2.1 estimates of unobserved clonotypes were used to assess repertoire richness. Generation probabilities were computed with OLGA for all TCRbeta clonotypes obtained by the gDNA method from several donors. TCRdb obtained this table from immuneACCESS and retained in-frame rearrangements with V and J assigned. These tables miss some clones; where compared with another copy, unresolved V genes account for less than half of the shortfall, and the remainder is unexplained. V and J calls and clone size are copied from that table; D and trimming were computed from the DNA. This sample gives about 2.3 million clones in total; about nine tenths of them show up just once. The ten largest clones take up 0.3% to 0.4% of the sample.

Per the germline V gene, SGHRS is the CDR1 and YFSETQ is the CDR2. The CDR3 spans 15 residues, from the cysteine through the phenylalanine. Only the CDR3 part of the read is kept: 45 bases, read in frame from the first base. V is clipped by 4 bases and J by 0 bases, and the sequence between their germline boundaries is 8 bases long. On this clone itself: There is no known antigen for this receptor. Base-call qualities are not available, and no considerably larger clone is one nucleotide away.

This clonotype was sampled from a man between 18 and 35 years old in good health. Some clones in this sample may be carry-over from other donors' samples. The chain is made from TRBV5-1 and TRBJ2-6, with the D segment identity uncertain. The sample comprised naive CD4+ T cells from PBMCs. In the paper's terms, the cell subset or site label means: CD45RA+ positively selected. The DNA sequence is given as TGCGCCAGCAGCCAAAGTATCTCTGGGGCCAACGTCCTGACTTTC. This encodes CASSQSISGANVLTF. The CDR3, completed at both ends by the reference TRBV5-1 and TRBJ2-6 genes, gives the full variable domain KAGVTQTPRYLIKTRGQQVTLSCSPISGHRSVSWYQQTPGQGLQFLFEYFSETQRNKGNFPGRFSGRQFSNSRSEMNVSTLELGDSALYLCASSQSISGANVLTFGAGSRLTVL.